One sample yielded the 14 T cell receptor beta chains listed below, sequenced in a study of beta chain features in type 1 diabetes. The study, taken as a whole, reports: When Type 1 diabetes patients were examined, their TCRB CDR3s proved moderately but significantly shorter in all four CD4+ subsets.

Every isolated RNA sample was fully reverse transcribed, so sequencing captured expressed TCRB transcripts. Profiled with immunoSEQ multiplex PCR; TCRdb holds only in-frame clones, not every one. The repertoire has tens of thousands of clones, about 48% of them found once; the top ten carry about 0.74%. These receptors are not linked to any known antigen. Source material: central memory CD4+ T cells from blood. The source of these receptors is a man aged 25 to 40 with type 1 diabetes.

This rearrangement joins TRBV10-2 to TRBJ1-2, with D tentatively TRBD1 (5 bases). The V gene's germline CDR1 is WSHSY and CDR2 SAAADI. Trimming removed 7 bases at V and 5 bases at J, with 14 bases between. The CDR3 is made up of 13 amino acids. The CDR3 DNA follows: TGCGCCAGCACCCAGGGACGGGAGTATGGCTACACCTTC. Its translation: CASTQGREYGYTF.

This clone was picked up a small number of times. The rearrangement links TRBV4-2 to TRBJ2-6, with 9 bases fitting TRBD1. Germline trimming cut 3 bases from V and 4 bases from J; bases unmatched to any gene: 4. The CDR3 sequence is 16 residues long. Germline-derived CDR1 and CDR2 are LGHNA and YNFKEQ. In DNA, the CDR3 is TGTGCCAGCAGCCAGGGACAGGGTACCGGGGCCAACGTCCTGACTTTC. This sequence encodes CASSQGQGTGANVLTF.

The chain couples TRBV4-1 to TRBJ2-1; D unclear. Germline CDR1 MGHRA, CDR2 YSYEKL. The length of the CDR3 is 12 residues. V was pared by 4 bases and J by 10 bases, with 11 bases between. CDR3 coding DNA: TGCGCCAGCAGCCCGGCGGCTCGGGAGCAGTTCTTC. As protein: CASSPAAREQFF.

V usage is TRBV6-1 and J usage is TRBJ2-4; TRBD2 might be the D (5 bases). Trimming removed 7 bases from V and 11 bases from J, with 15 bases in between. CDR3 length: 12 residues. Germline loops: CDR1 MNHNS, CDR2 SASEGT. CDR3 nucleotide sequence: TGTGCCAGCAATGAGGGCGCGAGGGTTCAGTACTTC. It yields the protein CASNEGARVQYF.

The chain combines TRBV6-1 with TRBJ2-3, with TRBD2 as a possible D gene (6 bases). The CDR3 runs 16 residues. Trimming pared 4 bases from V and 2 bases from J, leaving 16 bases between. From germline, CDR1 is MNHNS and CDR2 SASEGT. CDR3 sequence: CASSGLAGGITDTQYF. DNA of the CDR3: TGTGCCAGCAGTGGGCTCGCTGGGGGGATCACAGATACGCAGTATTTT.

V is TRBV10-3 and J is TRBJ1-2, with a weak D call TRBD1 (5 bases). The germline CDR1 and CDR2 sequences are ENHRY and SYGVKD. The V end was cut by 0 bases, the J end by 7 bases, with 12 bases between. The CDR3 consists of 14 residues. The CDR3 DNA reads TGTGCCATCAGTGAGTCGACCACAGGCCTTGGCTACACCTTC. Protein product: CAISESTTGLGYTF.

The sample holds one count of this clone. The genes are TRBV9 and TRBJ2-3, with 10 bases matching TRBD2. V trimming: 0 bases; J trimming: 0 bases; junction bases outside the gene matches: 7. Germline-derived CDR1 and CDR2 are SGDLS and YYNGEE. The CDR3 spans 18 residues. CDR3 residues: CASSVGERGGRSTDTQYF. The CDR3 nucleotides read TGTGCCAGCAGCGTAGGGGAGCGGGGGGGTCGTAGCACAGATACGCAGTATTTT.

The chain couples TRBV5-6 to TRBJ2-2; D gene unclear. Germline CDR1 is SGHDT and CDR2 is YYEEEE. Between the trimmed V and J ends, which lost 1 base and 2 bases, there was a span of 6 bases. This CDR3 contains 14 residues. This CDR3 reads CASSLHRNTGELFF. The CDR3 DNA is TGTGCCAGCAGCTTGCACAGAAACACCGGGGAGCTGTTTTTT.

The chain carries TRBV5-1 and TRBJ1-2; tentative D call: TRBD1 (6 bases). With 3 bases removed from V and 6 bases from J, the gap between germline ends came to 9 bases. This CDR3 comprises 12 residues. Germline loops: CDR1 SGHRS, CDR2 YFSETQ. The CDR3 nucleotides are TGCGCCAGCAGCTCGGCAGGGGATGGCTACACCTTC. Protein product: CASSSAGDGYTF.

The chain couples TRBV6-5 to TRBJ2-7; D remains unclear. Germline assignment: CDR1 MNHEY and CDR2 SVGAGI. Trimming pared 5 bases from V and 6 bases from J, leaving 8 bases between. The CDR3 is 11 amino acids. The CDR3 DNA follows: TGTGCCAGCAGTGATTTAGTCGAGCAGTACTTC. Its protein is CASSDLVEQYF.

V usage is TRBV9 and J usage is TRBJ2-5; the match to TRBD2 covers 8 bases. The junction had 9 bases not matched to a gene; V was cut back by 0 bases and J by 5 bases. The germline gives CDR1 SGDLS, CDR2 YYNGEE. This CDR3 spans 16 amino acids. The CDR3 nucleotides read TGTGCCAGCAGCGTAGGTTCGGGAGGGGGGGCTGAGACCCAGTACTTC. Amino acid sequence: CASSVGSGGGAETQYF.

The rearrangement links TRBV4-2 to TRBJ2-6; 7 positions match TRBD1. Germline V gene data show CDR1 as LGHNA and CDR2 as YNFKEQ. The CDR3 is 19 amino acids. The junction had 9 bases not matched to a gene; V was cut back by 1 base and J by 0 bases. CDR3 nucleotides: TGTGCCAGCAGCCAAGGGACAGGTCAAATAAGCTCTGGGGCCAACGTCCTGACTTTC. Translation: CASSQGTGQISSGANVLTF.

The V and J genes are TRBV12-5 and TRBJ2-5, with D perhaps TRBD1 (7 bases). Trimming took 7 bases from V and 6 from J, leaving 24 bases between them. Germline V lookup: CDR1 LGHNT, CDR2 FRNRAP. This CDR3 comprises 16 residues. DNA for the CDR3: TGTGCTAGTGCCACAGGAGGGGTCCAGGGGGGAAAGACCCAGTACTTC. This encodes CASATGGVQGGKTQYF.

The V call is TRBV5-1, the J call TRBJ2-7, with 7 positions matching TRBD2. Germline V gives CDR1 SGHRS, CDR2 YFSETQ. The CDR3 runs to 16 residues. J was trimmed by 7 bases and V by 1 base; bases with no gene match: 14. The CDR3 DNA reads TGCGCCAGCAGCTTGAAGGAGTTAGCGGGTTTGGGGGAGCAGTACTTC. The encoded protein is CASSLKELAGLGEQYF.